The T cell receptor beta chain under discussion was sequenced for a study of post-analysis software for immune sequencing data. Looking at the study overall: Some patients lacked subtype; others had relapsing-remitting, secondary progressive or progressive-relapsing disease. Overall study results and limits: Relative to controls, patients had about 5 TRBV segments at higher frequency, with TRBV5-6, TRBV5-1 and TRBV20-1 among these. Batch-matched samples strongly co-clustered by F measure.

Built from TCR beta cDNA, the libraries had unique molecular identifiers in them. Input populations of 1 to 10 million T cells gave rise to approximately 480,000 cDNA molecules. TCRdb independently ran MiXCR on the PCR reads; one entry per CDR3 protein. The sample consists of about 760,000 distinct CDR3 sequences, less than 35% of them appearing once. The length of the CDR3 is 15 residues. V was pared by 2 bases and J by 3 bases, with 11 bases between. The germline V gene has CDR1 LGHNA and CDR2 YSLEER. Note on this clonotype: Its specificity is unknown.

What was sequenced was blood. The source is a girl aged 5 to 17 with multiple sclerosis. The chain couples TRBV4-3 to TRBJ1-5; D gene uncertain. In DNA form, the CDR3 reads TGCGCCAGCAGCCAACAAGGAGATTCCAATCAGCCCCAGCATTTT. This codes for CASSQQGDSNQPQHF.